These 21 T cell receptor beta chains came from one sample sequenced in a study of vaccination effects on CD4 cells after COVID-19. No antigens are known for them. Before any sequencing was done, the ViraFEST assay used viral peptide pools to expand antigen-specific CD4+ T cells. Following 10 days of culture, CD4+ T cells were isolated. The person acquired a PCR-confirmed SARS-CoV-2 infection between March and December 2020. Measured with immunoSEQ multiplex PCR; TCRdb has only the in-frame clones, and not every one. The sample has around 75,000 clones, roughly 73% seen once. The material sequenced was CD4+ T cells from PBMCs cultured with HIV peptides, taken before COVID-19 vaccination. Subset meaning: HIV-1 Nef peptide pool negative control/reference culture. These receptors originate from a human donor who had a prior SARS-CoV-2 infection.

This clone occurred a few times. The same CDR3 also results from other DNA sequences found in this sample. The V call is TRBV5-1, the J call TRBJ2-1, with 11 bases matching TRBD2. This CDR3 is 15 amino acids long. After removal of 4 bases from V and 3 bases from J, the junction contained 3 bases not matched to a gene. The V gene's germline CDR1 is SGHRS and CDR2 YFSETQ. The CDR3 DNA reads TGCGCCAGCAGCCCGGGACTAGCGGACTACAATGAGCAGTTCTTC. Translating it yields CASSPGLADYNEQFF.

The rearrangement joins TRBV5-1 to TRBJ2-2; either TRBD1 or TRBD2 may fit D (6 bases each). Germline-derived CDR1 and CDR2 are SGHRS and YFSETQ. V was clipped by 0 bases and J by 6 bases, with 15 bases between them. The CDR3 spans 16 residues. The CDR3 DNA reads TGCGCCAGCAGCTTGGAAGAGGGGGAGGAGGCCGGGGAGCTGTTTTTT. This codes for CASSLEEGEEAGELFF.

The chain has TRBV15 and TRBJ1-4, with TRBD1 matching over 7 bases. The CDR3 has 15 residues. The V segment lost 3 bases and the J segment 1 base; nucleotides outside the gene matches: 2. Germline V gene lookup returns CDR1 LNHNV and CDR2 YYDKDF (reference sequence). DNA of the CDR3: TGTGCCACCAGCAGCTACAGGGGAACTAATGAAAAACTGTTTTTT. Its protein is CATSSYRGTNEKLFF.

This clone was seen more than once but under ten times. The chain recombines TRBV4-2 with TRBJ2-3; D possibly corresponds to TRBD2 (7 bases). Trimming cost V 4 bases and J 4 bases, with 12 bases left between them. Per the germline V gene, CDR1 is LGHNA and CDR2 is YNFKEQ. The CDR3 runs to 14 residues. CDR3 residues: CASSPRGASDTQYF. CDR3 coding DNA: TGTGCCAGCAGCCCCCGGGGGGCATCAGATACGCAGTATTTT.

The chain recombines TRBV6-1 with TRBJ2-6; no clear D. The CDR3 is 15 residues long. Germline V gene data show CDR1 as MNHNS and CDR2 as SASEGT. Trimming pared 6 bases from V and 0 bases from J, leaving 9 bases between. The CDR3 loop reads CASSRDPSGANVLTF. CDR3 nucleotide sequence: TGTGCCAGCAGCCGCGATCCCTCTGGGGCCAACGTCCTGACTTTC.

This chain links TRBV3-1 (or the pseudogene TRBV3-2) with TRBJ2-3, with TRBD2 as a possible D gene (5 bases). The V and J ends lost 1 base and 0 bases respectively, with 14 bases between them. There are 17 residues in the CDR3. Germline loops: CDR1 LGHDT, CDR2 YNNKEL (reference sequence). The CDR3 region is CASSQGLFGESTDTQYF. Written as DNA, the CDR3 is TGTGCCAGCAGCCAAGGCTTGTTCGGGGAAAGCACAGATACGCAGTATTTT.

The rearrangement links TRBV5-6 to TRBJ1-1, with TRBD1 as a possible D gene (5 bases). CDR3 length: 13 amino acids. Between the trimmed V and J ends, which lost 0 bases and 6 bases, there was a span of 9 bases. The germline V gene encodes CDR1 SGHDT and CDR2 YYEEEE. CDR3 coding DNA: TGTGCCAGCAGCTTGGGTTGGGGGGCTGAAGCTTTCTTT. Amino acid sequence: CASSLGWGAEAFF.

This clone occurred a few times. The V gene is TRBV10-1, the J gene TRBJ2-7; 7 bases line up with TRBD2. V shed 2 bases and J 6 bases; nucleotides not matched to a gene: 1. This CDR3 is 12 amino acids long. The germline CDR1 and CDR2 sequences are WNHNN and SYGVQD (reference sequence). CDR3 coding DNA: TGCGCCAGCAGTGAGGGGAGGGGCGAGCAGTACTTC. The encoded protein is CASSEGRGEQYF.

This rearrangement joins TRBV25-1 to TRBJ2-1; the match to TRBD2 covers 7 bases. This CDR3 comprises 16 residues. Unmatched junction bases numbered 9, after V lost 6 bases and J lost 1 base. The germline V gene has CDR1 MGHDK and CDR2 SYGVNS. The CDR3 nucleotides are TGTGCCAGCAGCGGCATGAGGCGGGGGTCCTACAATGAGCAGTTCTTC. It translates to CASSGMRRGSYNEQFF. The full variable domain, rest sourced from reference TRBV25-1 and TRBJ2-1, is EADIYQTPRYLVIGTGKKITLECSQTMGHDKMYWYQQDPGMELHLIHYSYGVNSTEKGDLSSESTVSRIRTEHFPLTLESARPSHTSQYLCASSGMRRGSYNEQFFGPGTRLTVL.

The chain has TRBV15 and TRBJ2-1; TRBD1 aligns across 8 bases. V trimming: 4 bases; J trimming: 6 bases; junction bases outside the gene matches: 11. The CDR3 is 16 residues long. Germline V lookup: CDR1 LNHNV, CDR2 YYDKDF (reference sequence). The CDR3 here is CATSNKDRVLSNEQFF. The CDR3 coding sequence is TGTGCCACCAGCAACAAGGACAGGGTCCTTAGCAATGAGCAGTTCTTC.

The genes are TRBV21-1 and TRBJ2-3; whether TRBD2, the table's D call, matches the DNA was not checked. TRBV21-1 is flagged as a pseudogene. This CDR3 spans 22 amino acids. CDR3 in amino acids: CASSKAIKGETSGEPRTDTQYF. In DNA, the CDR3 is TGTGCCAGCAGCAAAGCTATAAAAGGGGAAACTAGCGGGGAACCCCGAACAGATACGCAGTATTTT.

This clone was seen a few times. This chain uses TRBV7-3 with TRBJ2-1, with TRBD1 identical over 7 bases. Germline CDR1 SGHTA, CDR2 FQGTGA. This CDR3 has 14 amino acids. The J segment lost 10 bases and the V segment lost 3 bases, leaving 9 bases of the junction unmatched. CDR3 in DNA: TGTGCCAGCAGCTTGGGACAGAGTGTGTCGGAGCAGTTCTTC. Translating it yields CASSLGQSVSEQFF.

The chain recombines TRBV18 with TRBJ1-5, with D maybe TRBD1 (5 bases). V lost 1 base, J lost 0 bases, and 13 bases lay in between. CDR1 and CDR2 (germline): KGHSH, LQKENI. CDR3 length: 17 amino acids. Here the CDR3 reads CASSPRGSGYSNQPQHF. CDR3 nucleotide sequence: TGTGCCAGCTCACCACGGGGGTCAGGGTATAGCAATCAGCCCCAGCATTTT.

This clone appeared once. In nucleotides, the CDR3 is TGTGCCAGTAGTATAGCCCCAGGACAGATCCAAGAGACCCAGTACTTC. The encoded protein is CASSIAPGQIQETQYF. The chain carries TRBV19 and TRBJ2-5; D possibly corresponds to TRBD1 (6 bases). Germline assignment: CDR1 LNHDA and CDR2 SQIVND (reference sequence). This CDR3 has 16 residues. V was shortened by 1 base and J by 1 base, with 13 bases between the two germline ends.

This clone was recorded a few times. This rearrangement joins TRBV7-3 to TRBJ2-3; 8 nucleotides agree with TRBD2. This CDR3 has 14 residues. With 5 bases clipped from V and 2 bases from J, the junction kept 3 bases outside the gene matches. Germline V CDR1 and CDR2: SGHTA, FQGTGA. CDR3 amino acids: CASSRGGYTDTQYF. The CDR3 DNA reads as TGTGCCAGCAGCCGGGGGGGCTACACAGATACGCAGTATTTT.

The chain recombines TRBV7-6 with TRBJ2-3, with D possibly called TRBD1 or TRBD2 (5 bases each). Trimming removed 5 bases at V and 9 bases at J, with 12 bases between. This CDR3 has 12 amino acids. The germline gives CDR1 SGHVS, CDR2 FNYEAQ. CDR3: CASSQARGTQYF. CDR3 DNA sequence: TGTGCCAGCAGCCAGGCGAGGGGAACGCAGTATTTT.

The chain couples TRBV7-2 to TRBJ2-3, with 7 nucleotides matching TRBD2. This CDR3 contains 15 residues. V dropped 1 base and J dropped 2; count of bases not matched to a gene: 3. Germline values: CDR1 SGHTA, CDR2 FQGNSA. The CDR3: CASSLGGGFTDTQYF. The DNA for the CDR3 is TGTGCCAGCAGCTTAGGGGGAGGGTTCACAGATACGCAGTATTTT.

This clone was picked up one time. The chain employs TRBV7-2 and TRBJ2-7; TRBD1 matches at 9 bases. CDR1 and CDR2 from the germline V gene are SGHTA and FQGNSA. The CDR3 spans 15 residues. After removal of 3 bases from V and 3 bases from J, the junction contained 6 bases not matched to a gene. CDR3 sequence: CASSLGWTGVYEQYF. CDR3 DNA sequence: TGTGCCAGCAGCTTGGGCTGGACAGGGGTCTACGAGCAGTACTTC. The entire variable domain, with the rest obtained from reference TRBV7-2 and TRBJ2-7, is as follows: GAGVSQSPSNKVTEKGKDVELRCDPISGHTALYWYRQSLGQGLEFLIYFQGNSAPDKSGLPSDRFSAERTGGSVSTLTIQRTQQEDSAVYLCASSLGWTGVYEQYFGPGTRLTVT.

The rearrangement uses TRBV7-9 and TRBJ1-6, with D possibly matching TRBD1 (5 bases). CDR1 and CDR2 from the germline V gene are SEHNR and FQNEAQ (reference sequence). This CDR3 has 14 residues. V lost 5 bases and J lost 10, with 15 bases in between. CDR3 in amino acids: CASSRDLGRSPLHF. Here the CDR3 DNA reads TGTGCCAGCAGCCGGGACCTCGGGCGGTCACCCCTCCACTTT.

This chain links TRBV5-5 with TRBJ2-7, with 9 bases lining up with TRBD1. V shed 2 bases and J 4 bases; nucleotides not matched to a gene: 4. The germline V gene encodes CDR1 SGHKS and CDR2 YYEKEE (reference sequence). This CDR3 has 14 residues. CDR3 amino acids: CASSLAGQGYEQYF. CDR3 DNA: TGTGCCAGCAGCTTAGCGGGACAGGGATACGAGCAGTACTTC.

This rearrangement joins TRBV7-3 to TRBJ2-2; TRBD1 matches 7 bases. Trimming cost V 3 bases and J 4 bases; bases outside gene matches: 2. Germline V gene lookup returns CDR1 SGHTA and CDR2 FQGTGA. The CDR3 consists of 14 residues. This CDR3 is CASSLTGRTGELFF. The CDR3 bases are TGTGCCAGCAGCTTGACAGGGCGCACCGGGGAGCTGTTTTTT.